The 19 T cell receptor beta chains below come from one sample, sequenced in a study of T cells expressing NK-cell markers. TCRdb derives one entry per CDR3 protein from the 5' RACE reads, leaving out DNA. Reported are about 460,000 distinct CDR3 sequences; the ten largest clones contain over 1.1%. The sample taken for sequencing was blood T cells: a sorted CD56 or NKG2C T cell subset, CD4+ or CD8+ T cells, or bulk PBMC T cells (not recorded which). The receptor set was obtained from a woman between 50 and 59 years old in good health.

The chain joins TRBV12-3 or TRBV12-4 to TRBJ2-7; TCRdb's assignment of TRBD2 cannot be checked, as there is no DNA. The CDR3 has 16 amino acids. CDR3 sequence: CASSPGTSGSHNEQYF.

The chain links TRBV25-1 to TRBJ2-3; as DNA is missing, the TRBD2 call by TCRdb cannot be tested. Germline CDR1 and CDR2: MGHDK and SYGVNS. The CDR3 has 17 residues. The CDR3 reads CASSEPGLAAGTDTQYF.

V and J are TRBV9 and TRBJ2-1; the D call of TRBD2 rests on TCRdb alone, since no DNA is present to check it. CDR1 is SGDLS, CDR2 YYNGEE, per germline. The CDR3 is 16 residues long. The CDR3: CASSVALAGPDNEQFF.

The chain carries TRBV20-1 and TRBJ1-2; TCRdb lists TRBD1, though no DNA is available to test this call. Per the germline V gene, CDR1 is DFQATT and CDR2 is SNEGSKA (reference sequence). The CDR3 has 13 amino acids. CDR3 protein: CSVPVQGLYGYTF.

The chain carries TRBV20-1 and TRBJ2-3; TCRdb selects TRBD2, and the lack of DNA leaves this call unchecked. Germline loops: CDR1 DFQATT, CDR2 SNEGSKA (reference sequence). CDR3 size: 14 residues. Here the CDR3 reads CSAYTRGSGDTQYF.

This chain connects TRBV7-2 to TRBJ1-1; checking the TCRdb D call of TRBD1 is not possible without DNA. The CDR3 extends over 14 amino acids. Germline V gene lookup returns CDR1 SGHTA and CDR2 FQGNSA. CDR3 sequence: CASSRDRLNTEAFF.

The chain combines TRBV6-2 or TRBV6-3 with TRBJ1-2. CDR1 MNHEY and CDR2 SVGEGT come from the germline V gene. The CDR3 loop spans 14 amino acids. The chain's CDR3 is CASSLLPPNYGYTF.

The chain combines TRBV6-6 with TRBJ2-1; TCRdb reports TRBD2, a call that lacks DNA to check it against. This CDR3 contains 17 residues. From germline, CDR1 is MNHNY and CDR2 SVGAGI (reference sequence). The CDR3 sequence: CASSALPTSGSDNEQFF.

The chain joins TRBV2 to TRBJ1-1. Germline V gene sequence: CDR1 SNHLY, CDR2 FYNNEI. CDR3 length: 15 amino acids. CDR3 loop: CASSVWSGVNTEAFF.

This rearrangement joins TRBV6-5 to TRBJ1-2; with no DNA, the TCRdb D assignment of TRBD1 cannot be verified. CDR1 and CDR2 from the germline V gene are MNHEY and SVGAGI. The CDR3 runs to 14 residues. CDR3 in amino acids: CASRPPVERYGYTF.

The V gene is TRBV10-3, the J gene TRBJ2-5; there is no DNA to check the TCRdb D call of TRBD2. Germline CDR1 is ENHRY and CDR2 is SYGVKD. The CDR3 loop spans 18 amino acids. The CDR3 region is CAISESIAGTSGTGTQYF.

The chain uses TRBV5-1 and TRBJ2-1. The germline gives CDR1 SGHRS, CDR2 YFSETQ. The length of the CDR3 is 12 residues. The CDR3 loop is CASSPDGNEQFF.

V usage is TRBV10-3 and J usage is TRBJ2-1; TCRdb calls TRBD2, which cannot be checked without DNA. The CDR3 spans 16 residues. The germline V gene has CDR1 ENHRY and CDR2 SYGVKD. CDR3: CAISDPGGTSDNEQFF.

The CDR3 protein is CASRADEDQPQHF. This chain connects TRBV12-3 or TRBV12-4 to TRBJ1-5. The CDR3 is 13 amino acids.

The chain carries TRBV7-3 and TRBJ2-2; with no DNA, the TCRdb D assignment of TRBD1 cannot be verified. Germline V gene sequence: CDR1 SGHTA, CDR2 FQGTGA. This CDR3 is built from 13 residues. The CDR3: CASSPDSAGELFF. Together with reference TRBV7-3 and TRBJ2-2, the CDR3 gives the full variable domain: GAGVSQTPSNKVTEKGKYVELRCDPISGHTALYWYRQSLGQGPEFLIYFQGTGAADDSGLPNDRFFAVRPEGSVSTLKIQRTERGDSAVYLCASSPDSAGELFFGEGSRLTVL.

The rearrangement joins TRBV20-1 to TRBJ1-5; absent DNA, TCRdb's TRBD1 call cannot be checked. This CDR3 has 16 amino acids. The germline gives CDR1 DFQATT, CDR2 SNEGSKA (reference sequence). CDR3 in amino acids: CSAQKTQTGSNQPQHF.

V is TRBV21-1 and J is TRBJ1-1; TCRdb selects TRBD1, and the lack of DNA leaves this call unchecked. TRBV21-1 is a known pseudogene. This CDR3 is 15 amino acids long. Here the CDR3 reads CASSKAEGWNTEAFF.

The chain uses TRBV3-1 and TRBJ2-1; as DNA is missing, the TRBD1 call by TCRdb cannot be tested. Germline lookup yields CDR1 LGHDT and CDR2 YNNKEL (reference sequence). The CDR3 consists of 15 residues. CDR3 residues: CASSQDPRGNNEQFF.

The V and J genes are TRBV20-1 and TRBJ2-2; TCRdb proposes TRBD2, but this gene call is untestable without DNA. Germline loops: CDR1 DFQATT, CDR2 SNEGSKA (reference sequence). CDR3 size: 18 residues. This chain's CDR3 is CSARDLRGTSSPPGELFF.